These 21 T cell receptor beta chains share one sample of origin, sequenced in a study of Graves' ophthalmopathy and Graves' hyperthyroidism. RNA served as the template for amplifying TCR beta CDR3 regions. HTBI primers primed a first-round RT-PCR, and a second-round multiplex PCR followed. TCRdb reprocessed the multiplex PCR reads with MiXCR, giving one entry per CDR3 protein. This table holds around 660,000 distinct CDR3 sequences, just over 40% found once. The specimen sequenced was peripheral blood. Every receptor here comes from an adult man with Graves' ophthalmopathy.

As to this clonotype: Just one base apart from a much larger clone, this may be a read error. This rearrangement joins TRBV24-1 to TRBJ2-2, with D possibly TRBD1 on 6 matching bases. Trimming stripped 3 bases from V and 4 bases from J, with 11 bases between. This CDR3 contains 15 residues. Germline V lookup: CDR1 KGHDR, CDR2 SFDVKD. CDR3 amino acids: CATSDPGASTGELFF. The CDR3 DNA follows: TGTGCCACCAGTGATCCAGGGGCGAGCACCGGGGAGCTGTTTTTT.

This clonotype was picked up a small number of times. This chain connects TRBV5-5 to TRBJ1-1; 8 bases are a match to TRBD1. CDR3 size: 17 residues. From germline, CDR1 is SGHKS and CDR2 YYEKEE (reference sequence). The V gene end was trimmed by 4 bases and the J gene end by 3 bases; junction bases not matched to a gene: 14. This chain's CDR3 is CASSQRWTGRIDTEAFF. CDR3 coding DNA: TGTGCCAGCAGCCAAAGGTGGACAGGGCGGATTGACACTGAAGCTTTCTTT.

V gene TRBV6-5 combines with J gene TRBJ1-5; D possibly corresponds to TRBD1 (6 bases). V lost 6 bases to trimming and J lost 5 bases, with 20 bases between them. Germline V gene sequence: CDR1 MNHEY, CDR2 SVGAGI. The length of the CDR3 is 16 residues. CDR3: CASSPRPTGRYQPQHF. CDR3 nucleotides: TGTGCCAGCAGCCCTCGGCCTACAGGGAGGTATCAGCCCCAGCATTTT.

This clonotype has a count of ten or more. The chain links TRBV10-3 to TRBJ2-6; D is tentatively TRBD1 or TRBD2 (5 bases each). The CDR3 runs to 16 residues. Germline CDR1 reads ENHRY; CDR2 reads SYGVKD. Trimming pared 6 bases from V and 2 bases from J, leaving 14 bases between. CDR3 sequence: CAISGTREAGANVLTF. For the CDR3, the DNA is TGTGCCATCAGCGGGACCCGAGAGGCTGGGGCCAACGTCCTGACTTTC.

Points on this clonotype: A junction end diverges from the germline sequence, so it may reflect a read error. This chain links TRBV25-1 with TRBJ1-3; 9 bases align to TRBD1. Germline V gives CDR1 MGHDK, CDR2 SYGVNS. The CDR3 has 16 residues. The CDR3 sequence is CASSESGQGPGNTIYF. CDR3 DNA sequence: TGTGCCAGCAGTGAATCTGGACAGGGGCCTGGGAACACCATATATTTT.

This clonotype has at least ten counts. This chain joins TRBV5-1 and TRBJ1-5, with TRBD1 identical over 7 bases. This CDR3 has 15 amino acids. Germline V gene sequence: CDR1 SGHRS, CDR2 YFSETQ. J was trimmed by 7 bases and V by 0 bases; bases with no gene match: 7. DNA of the CDR3: TGCGCCAGCAGCTTGGGACAGGGAATCGTGCAGCCCCAGCATTTT. Encoded protein: CASSLGQGIVQPQHF.

On this clonotype: A clone one base away is much larger, so this may be a read error. The chain links TRBV12-3 or TRBV12-4 to TRBJ1-1; D is undetermined. There are 15 residues in the CDR3. The V and J ends lost 5 bases and 1 base respectively, with 14 bases between them. The CDR3 here is CASSPLPGGNTEAFF. The CDR3 DNA sequence: TGTGCCAGCAGTCCCCTACCGGGAGGGAACACTGAAGCTTTCTTT.

About this clonotype itself: Since a much larger clone is just one base distant, this may be a read error. The conserved phenylalanine or tryptophan normally closing the CDR3 is absent here, so this likely arose from a read error. This chain connects TRBV10-2 to TRBJ1-1, with D possibly TRBD1 on 6 matching bases. Trimming stripped 8 bases from V and 5 bases from J, with 15 bases between. The CDR3 loop spans 13 amino acids. Germline V gives CDR1 WSHSY, CDR2 SAAADI. This CDR3 is CASGGGAKTEAFL. The CDR3 DNA follows: TGCGCCAGCGGGGGGGGCGCGAAGACTGAAGCTTTCCTT.

The CDR3 protein is CASSPGRVTGGNTIYF. The CDR3 DNA is TGTGCCAGCTCACCTGGCAGGGTAACCGGCGGAAACACCATATATTTT. V and J are TRBV25-1 and TRBJ1-3, with D possibly TRBD1 on 5 matching bases. V gave up 8 bases and J gave up 4 bases, with 21 bases separating them. The CDR3 loop spans 16 amino acids. Per the germline V gene, CDR1 is MGHDK and CDR2 is SYGVNS.

J is TRBJ2-5 and V is TRBV2; D may match TRBD1 or TRBD2 (6 bases each). CDR1 and CDR2 (germline): SNHLY, FYNNEI. The CDR3 runs 12 residues. The V and J ends lost 10 bases and 2 bases respectively, with 11 bases between them. The CDR3 loop is CATGDLQETQYF. The CDR3 DNA follows: TGTGCCACAGGGGACTTACAAGAGACCCAGTACTTC.

This clonotype was recorded at least ten times. V usage is TRBV7-2 and J usage is TRBJ1-1; D possibly corresponds to TRBD1 (5 bases). The germline V and J ends were trimmed by 0 bases and 8 bases, with 10 bases remaining between them. Germline assignment: CDR1 SGHTA and CDR2 FQGNSA. This CDR3 is 13 amino acids long. CDR3 coding DNA: TGTGCCAGCAGCTTAGCCTCAGGGTCAGAAGCTTTCTTT. Its translation: CASSLASGSEAFF. Filled out from reference TRBV7-2 and TRBJ1-1, the complete variable domain reads GAGVSQSPSNKVTEKGKDVELRCDPISGHTALYWYRQSLGQGLEFLIYFQGNSAPDKSGLPSDRFSAERTGGSVSTLTIQRTQQEDSAVYLCASSLASGSEAFFGQGTRLTVV.

V and J are TRBV24-1 and TRBJ1-5; D remains unclear. The germline gives CDR1 KGHDR, CDR2 SFDVKD. The CDR3 is 14 amino acids. The V and J ends lost 6 bases and 3 bases respectively, with 11 bases between them. The DNA of the CDR3 is TGTGCCACCAGTTCCGGGTCATCCAATCAGCCCCAGCATTTT. It yields the protein CATSSGSSNQPQHF.

This clonotype was counted ten times or more. The rearrangement joins TRBV11-2 to TRBJ1-6; 7 nucleotides match TRBD1. The germline V gene encodes CDR1 SGHAT and CDR2 FQNNGV. V dropped 3 bases and J dropped 0; count of bases not matched to a gene: 8. The CDR3 is 18 residues long. The CDR3 nucleotides are TGTGCCAGCAGCTTCTTGACAGGGCTGAGCTCCTATAATTCACCCCTCCACTTT. Protein product: CASSFLTGLSSYNSPLHF.

The chain couples TRBV10-3 to TRBJ1-1; tentatively, D is TRBD1 (5 bases). This CDR3 contains 14 residues. Germline V gene sequence: CDR1 ENHRY, CDR2 SYGVKD. The ends were cut back, 2 bases at V and 4 bases at J, with 11 bases in the middle. CDR3 bases: TGTGCCATCAGTGAGGGTGAGGGGTTCACTGAAGCTTTCTTT. Amino acids: CAISEGEGFTEAFF.

This clonotype was observed many times. The V and J genes are TRBV29-1 and TRBJ1-1, with 7 bases that match TRBD1. The trim removed 5 bases at V and 5 bases at J, leaving 8 bases unmatched. The CDR3 extends over 13 amino acids. CDR1 and CDR2 from the germline V gene are SQVTM and ANQGSEA. The CDR3 protein is CSVRTGEETEAFF. The CDR3 region has the DNA TGCAGCGTTAGAACAGGGGAAGAAACTGAAGCTTTCTTT.

The chain uses TRBV20-1 and TRBJ1-5; weak D call: TRBD1 (5 bases). The V end was cut by 5 bases, the J end by 3 bases, with 17 bases between. CDR1 DFQATT and CDR2 SNEGSKA come from the germline V gene (reference sequence). The CDR3 is made up of 15 amino acids. CDR3 DNA sequence: TGCAGTGCTCCCCGGGGGGGAGCGGTCAATCAGCCCCAGCATTTT. Translation gives CSAPRGGAVNQPQHF.

This clonotype was counted ten times or more. The CDR3 is CASSPARQDREQYF. The DNA of the CDR3 is TGCGCCAGCAGCCCGGCGCGACAGGACCGCGAGCAGTACTTC. V usage is TRBV5-1 and J usage is TRBJ2-7; a weak D match, TRBD1 (6 bases). Trimming took off 4 bases at V and 6 bases at J, with 17 bases between the two ends. Germline assignment: CDR1 SGHRS and CDR2 YFSETQ. The CDR3 runs to 14 residues.

This clonotype was seen ten or more times. The chain carries TRBV20-1 and TRBJ1-5; no clear D gene. This CDR3 region has 13 residues. Deletions cut 3 bases from V and 3 bases from J, with 9 bases between. Per germline, CDR1 DFQATT and CDR2 SNEGSKA (reference sequence). The CDR3 sequence is CSASTAINQPQHF. As DNA, the CDR3 is TGCAGTGCTAGTACAGCCATCAATCAGCCCCAGCATTTT.

This clonotype has ten or more counts. The chain couples TRBV2 to TRBJ1-5, with D uncertain. From germline, CDR1 is SNHLY and CDR2 FYNNEI. Trimming took off 1 base at V and 5 bases at J, with 9 bases between the two ends. This CDR3 region has 14 residues. This chain's CDR3 is CASSEVGRDQPQHF. The CDR3, as DNA: TGTGCCAGCAGTGAAGTGGGGAGGGATCAGCCCCAGCATTTT.

The rearrangement links TRBV29-1 to TRBJ2-6; D is perhaps TRBD1 or TRBD2 (5 bases each). Germline loops: CDR1 SQVTM, CDR2 ANQGSEA. This CDR3 region has 14 residues. V lost 6 bases to trimming and J lost 2 bases, with 11 bases between them. The CDR3 reads CSVGDGAGANVLTF. In nucleotides, the CDR3 is TGCAGCGTCGGGGACGGAGCTGGGGCCAACGTCCTGACTTTC.

V gene TRBV30 combines with J gene TRBJ1-4, with a tentative D call TRBD1 (5 bases). From germline, CDR1 is GTSNPN and CDR2 SVGIG (reference sequence). The CDR3 length is 14 residues. The V and J ends lost 7 bases and 0 bases respectively, with 12 bases between them. The CDR3 loop is CASRPGSTNEKLFF. CDR3 nucleotide sequence: TGTGCCTCCCGCCCAGGGTCAACTAATGAAAAACTGTTTTTT.